A selection of T cell receptor beta chains follows, all from one sample in a study of blood T cell repertoires in COVID-19. The protocol was immunoSEQ multiplex PCR, while the TCRdb copy is restricted to in-frame clones and leaves out a portion. The sample holds 150,000 to 200,000 clones; about 78% are singletons and the top ten take about 18%. Sequenced input: PBMCs or T cells enriched from blood (not recorded which). The receptors derive from a woman between 45 and 65 years old who had recovered from COVID-19. Each CDR3 is given with its conserved first and last residue. D genes are given only for firm matches. A row's size may be missing; if present it is once, few, many or a size class.

TRBD2 TRBJ2-1 - TRBV4-1 TGCGCCAGCAACGGACTAGCGGGAGCGGACGAGCAGTTCTTC CASNGLAGADEQFF
- TRBJ1-6 - TRBV27 TGTGCCAGCAGCGCCGGACAGATTAATAATTCACCCCTCCACTTT CASSAGQINNSPLHF
TRBD2 TRBJ2-1 - TRBV19 TGTGCCAGTAGTATGAGCGGGAGCCACAATGAGCAGTTCTTC CASSMSGSHNEQFF
- TRBJ1-5 many TRBV10-1 TGCGCCAGCAGTACAGGGTTCGGACAGCCCCAGCATTTT CASSTGFGQPQHF
TRBD2 TRBJ2-1 - TRBV11-2 TGTGCCAGCAGCCCCGGACTAGCGGGGGGGTCCTACAATGAGCAGTTCTTC CASSPGLAGGSYNEQFF
- TRBJ2-7 - TRBV10-1 TGCGCCAGCAGTGGGCCCGGGAGCTACGAGCAGTACTTC CASSGPGSYEQYF
TRBD1 TRBJ2-7 - TRBV19 TGTGCCAGTAGTGCCCCGGGACAGGGGAGAGACGAGCAGTACTTC CASSAPGQGRDEQYF
- TRBJ1-1 - TRBV30 TGTGCCTGGAGAAGGGGGTACTACACTGAAGCTTTCTTT CAWRRGYYTEAFF
- TRBJ1-4 few TRBV10-2 TGCGCCAGCAGTGAGGTGGGGCAAAAACTGTTTTTT CASSEVGQKLFF
TRBD2 TRBJ2-2 - TRBV24-1 TGTGCCACCCGATCGACGACGCGGGAGGGCAAGGACACCGGGGAGCTGTTTTTT CATRSTTREGKDTGELFF
- TRBJ2-1 - TRBV6-2/TRBV6-3 TGTGCCAGCAGTTACTCTGGCATCGTGGAGCAGTTCTTC CASSYSGIVEQFF
- TRBJ2-7 - TRBV5-4 TGTGCCAGCAGCTTGATACAGGAGGGCTACGAGCAGTACTTC CASSLIQEGYEQYF
TRBD1 TRBJ2-7 once TRBV7-9 TGTGCCAGCAGCTTACTTACGGGGACAGGGGCATCTTTCGAGCAGTACTTC CASSLLTGTGASFEQYF
- TRBJ2-7 - TRBV4-3 TGCGCCAGCAGCCAAGGAGGCGGGTACGAGCAGTACTTC CASSQGGGYEQYF
- TRBJ2-7 - TRBV15 TGTGCCACCAGCAGAGAACAAGGGGCCCCCTACGAGCAGTACTTC CATSREQGAPYEQYF
- TRBJ2-7 - TRBV21-1 TGTGCCAGCCGCGACGGGGGGGGCCCGATGACCTACGAGCAGTACTTC CASRDGGGPMTYEQYF
- TRBJ1-2 - TRBV5-4 TGTGCCAGCAGCTCGGACAGCTATGGCTACACCTTC CASSSDSYGYTF
TRBD1 TRBJ1-4 - TRBV5-1 TGCGCCAGCAGCACGGGACAGGGGACTAATGAAAAACTGTTTTTT CASSTGQGTNEKLFF
TRBD1 TRBJ1-6 - TRBV11-2 TGTGCCAGCAGCCAGGGGGTTAATTCACCCCTCCACTTT CASSQGVNSPLHF
- TRBJ2-6 - TRBV19 TGTGCCAAAGAACCCGGATCAGGGTCTGGGGCCAACGTCCTGACTTTC CAKEPGSGSGANVLTF
TRBD1 TRBJ1-2 - TRBV28 TGTGCCAGCAGTAACACAGGGGGATATGGCTACACCTTC CASSNTGGYGYTF
TRBD2 TRBJ2-3 - TRBV5-8 TGTGCCAGCAGCTTACTCGGACTAGCGGGGGGCACAGATACGCAGTATTTT CASSLLGLAGGTDTQYF
- TRBJ2-3 - TRBV27 TGTGCCAGCAGTTACAACCACGGGACTCTCACAGATACGCAGTATTTT CASSYNHGTLTDTQYF
TRBD1 TRBJ1-5 - TRBV4-1 TGCGCCAGCAGCCAAGGGACAGGGCGATCTTATAGCAATCAGCCCCAGCATTTT CASSQGTGRSYSNQPQHF
- TRBJ1-6 - TRBV3-1/TRBV3-2 TGTGCCAGCAGCCACGGTGACAGACTCACACCCCTCCACTTT CASSHGDRLTPLHF
TRBD1 TRBJ1-2 few TRBV6-5 TGTGCCAGCAGTTACTCGTACCAGGGGGCGCGAGATGGCTACACCTTC CASSYSYQGARDGYTF
TRBD1 TRBJ1-6 - TRBV24-1 TGTGCCACCAGGGAGACAGGGGGGAATTCACCCCTCCACTTT CATRETGGNSPLHF
TRBD2 TRBJ2-1 - TRBV5-6 TGTGCCAGCAGCTCAACTAGCGGGAGTGCTAATGAGCAGTTCTTC CASSSTSGSANEQFF
- TRBJ2-1 - TRBV15 TGTGCCACCAGCACTGGCCCCAATAATTACAATGAGCAGTTCTTC CATSTGPNNYNEQFF
TRBD1 TRBJ1-4 few TRBV5-4 TGTGCCAGCAGTTCATCAGGGGGCGGTAATGAAAAACTGTTTTTT CASSSSGGGNEKLFF
TRBD2 TRBJ2-1 - TRBV7-9 TGTGCCAGCAGCTTAGCGAAAACGGGAGGGTACAATGAGCAGTTCTTC CASSLAKTGGYNEQFF
TRBD2 TRBJ2-1 - TRBV4-1 TGCGCCAGCAGCCACGGACTAGCGGGAGGTAATGAGCAGTTCTTC CASSHGLAGGNEQFF
TRBD2 TRBJ2-1 - TRBV5-4 TGTGCCAGCAGCCAGTCTAGCGGGTCTTACAATGAGCAGTTCTTC CASSQSSGSYNEQFF
- TRBJ1-4 - TRBV7-2 TGTGCCAGCAGTCCAGGCGCGGGCCGGTCTGCAACTAATGAAAAACTGTTTTTT CASSPGAGRSATNEKLFF
- TRBJ2-5 - TRBV3-1/TRBV3-2 TGTGCCAGCAGCCAAATGTCAGGCCAAGAGACCCAGTACTTC CASSQMSGQETQYF
TRBD2 TRBJ2-7 - TRBV7-2 TGTGCCAGCAGCTTAGTAGCGGGAAGCTCCTACGAGCAGTACTTC CASSLVAGSSYEQYF
TRBD2 TRBJ2-3 - TRBV20-1 TGCAGTGCTAGTAGCGGGAGCACAGATACGCAGTATTTT CSASSGSTDTQYF
- TRBJ1-2 - TRBV28 TGTGCCAGCAGTTTAATGGGGGCTTATGGCTACACCTTC CASSLMGAYGYTF
TRBD1 TRBJ2-2 - TRBV4-2 TGTGCCAGCAGCCAAGTGGCCGGGACAGGGGCCACCGGGGAGCTGTTTTTT CASSQVAGTGATGELFF
TRBD2 TRBJ2-3 - TRBV11-2 TGTGCCAGCAGCCTGCGACTAGCGGGAGTTGATACGCAGTATTTT CASSLRLAGVDTQYF
TRBD1 TRBJ1-3 - TRBV7-2 TGTGCCAGCCAAGGACAGGCTGGAAACACCATATATTTT CASQGQAGNTIYF
TRBD2 TRBJ2-3 - TRBV4-1 TGCGCCAGCAGCCAAGATTCCAGCGGGGAGTTTAGCACAGATACGCAGTATTTT CASSQDSSGEFSTDTQYF
TRBD2 TRBJ2-2 - TRBV27 TGTGCCAGCATGGGGGACGGGCGACGAGGGACTAGGGGCACCGGGGAGCTGTTTTTT CASMGDGRRGTRGTGELFF
TRBD1 TRBJ2-3 - TRBV7-2 TGTGCCAGCAGTCGACCGGGACAGGGGTTGGCAGATACGCAGTATTTT CASSRPGQGLADTQYF
TRBD1 TRBJ1-4 few TRBV6-5 TGTGCCAGCAGTATTACCGGGACAGAAGGTGAAAAACTGTTTTTT CASSITGTEGEKLFF
- TRBJ2-3 - TRBV6-2/TRBV6-3 TGTGCCAGCAGTTACAAGCGGACTACCCACACAGATACGCAGTATTTT CASSYKRTTHTDTQYF
- TRBJ2-3 - TRBV9 TGTGCCAGCAGCGTAGCTCCTAGCGAGGGCACAGATACGCAGTATTTT CASSVAPSEGTDTQYF
TRBD2 TRBJ2-7 - TRBV6-1 TGTGCCAGCAGTGAACCCGGGGGGTGGGCGAGCGAGCAGTACTTC CASSEPGGWASEQYF
TRBD2 TRBJ2-5 - TRBV7-6 TGTGCCAGCAGCCAGGGGGGGGTTAGCGGGAGCGGAGAGACCCAGTACTTC CASSQGGVSGSGETQYF
TRBD1 TRBJ2-7 - TRBV19 TGTGCCAGTAGTATCCATCAGGGGGCCAGGGGCTACGAGCAGTACTTC CASSIHQGARGYEQYF
- TRBJ1-2 - TRBV27 TGTGCCAGCCCGATCGTAACTCCCACCTTC CASPIVTPTF